This T cell receptor (beta chain) is from a study of blood T cells in healthy people across ages. Broader study findings: Donor CMV infection status was unknown, possibly confounding age-related changes in expanded clonotypes. The fall in TCR beta diversity per million T cells was roughly linear with age.

To note about this clonotype: As yet, its antigen is unknown.

The CDR3 is made up of 14 amino acids. Trimming left V 1 base short and J 3 bases short, with 8 bases between. A J-beta primer mix and a sample-barcoded 5' primer were used in a second PCR of about 6 to 12 cycles. TCRdb processed the 5' RACE reads anew with MiXCR; each CDR3 protein has one entry. The top ten hold 7.7% of the sample, which has 1.5 million to 2 million distinct CDR3 sequences, approximately 30% seen once. At least 7 million PBMCs were isolated per sample. Extractions gave at least 5 micrograms of total RNA per sample. Input material: blood. This clonotype was obtained from a woman in her twenties or thirties in good health. The genes are TRBV12-3 or TRBV12-4 and TRBJ2-3; no definite D call. The CDR3 bases are TGTGCCAGCAGTTTAGATGCGACAACAGATACGCAGTATTTT. Residues: CASSLDATTDTQYF.